These T cell receptor beta chains were read from a single sample in a study of blood T cell repertoires in COVID-19. The data were produced by immunoSEQ multiplex PCR, yet TCRdb's version contains in-frame clones alone and is incomplete. This sample has roughly 260,000 clones, with about nine tenths found just once. Sequencing was done on a sample of peripheral blood. These receptors were collected from a person aged 18-29 years with COVID-19, enrolled during active disease. The CDR3 runs from the conserved cysteine through the conserved F or W. D genes are given only for firm matches. For some rows the clone size is stated as once, few or many, or as a class when expanded; others skip it.

V,J,D,size,CDR3,DNA
TRBV27,TRBJ1-1,NA,NA,CASSSPSGNTEAFF,TGTGCCAGCAGTTCCCCCTCTGGCAACACTGAAGCTTTCTTT
TRBV6-6,TRBJ2-1,TRBD2,once,CASSYSTGRAYNEQFF,TGTGCCAGCAGTTACTCGACCGGGAGGGCCTACAATGAGCAGTTCTTC
TRBV14,TRBJ2-4,TRBD2,NA,CASSPSSGGGNIQYF,TGTGCCAGCAGCCCCAGCTCGGGCGGGGGAAACATTCAGTACTTC
TRBV14,TRBJ2-1,NA,once,CASSRPEWVGGPNEQFF,TGTGCCAGCAGCCGTCCGGAATGGGTCGGCGGCCCCAATGAGCAGTTCTTC
TRBV4-2,TRBJ2-3,TRBD2,NA,CASSQDSPPSGYTDTQYF,TGTGCCAGCAGCCAAGATAGTCCCCCTAGCGGCTACACAGATACGCAGTATTTT
TRBV29-1,TRBJ2-2,TRBD1,NA,CSVWLGQADGELFF,TGCAGCGTCTGGCTCGGACAGGCGGACGGGGAGCTGTTTTTT
TRBV10-1,TRBJ2-7,TRBD2,NA,CASSESSGRKDYEQYF,TGCGCCAGCAGTGAGAGTAGCGGGAGAAAGGACTACGAGCAGTACTTC
TRBV4-2,TRBJ1-2,NA,NA,CASSQDLGQSYGYTF,TGTGCCAGCAGCCAAGATCTAGGACAGAGCTATGGCTACACCTTC
TRBV9,TRBJ1-4,TRBD1,NA,CASSVAEGAGEKLFF,TGTGCCAGCAGCGTAGCCGAGGGGGCTGGTGAAAAACTGTTTTTT
TRBV6-5,TRBJ1-2,NA,NA,CASSPGERYTF,TGTGCCAGCAGCCCAGGGGAACGCTACACCTTC
TRBV9,TRBJ2-7,NA,NA,CASSVDTRYEQYF,TGTGCCAGCAGCGTCGATACTCGCTACGAGCAGTACTTC
TRBV3-1/TRBV3-2,TRBJ2-1,TRBD2,NA,CASSQPTSGHNEQFF,TGTGCCAGCAGCCAGCCGACTAGCGGTCACAATGAGCAGTTCTTC
TRBV7-8,TRBJ2-5,TRBD1,NA,CASSRDSRETQYF,TGTGCCAGCAGCAGGGACAGTCGGGAGACCCAGTACTTC
TRBV5-6,TRBJ1-4,TRBD1,NA,CASSSGQGGANEKLFF,TGTGCCAGCAGCTCGGGACAGGGTGGAGCTAATGAAAAACTGTTTTTT
TRBV7-2,TRBJ2-5,NA,NA,CASSLARQQETQYF,TGTGCCAGCAGCTTAGCGCGACAGCAAGAGACCCAGTACTTC
TRBV19,TRBJ1-2,NA,NA,CASSMHIGQSYGYGYTF,TGTGCCAGTAGTATGCATATTGGGCAGTCATACGGCTATGGCTACACCTTC
TRBV7-2,TRBJ1-4,NA,NA,CASSLEAGWDEKLFF,TGTGCCAGCAGCTTAGAGGCAGGGTGGGATGAAAAACTGTTTTTT